This T cell receptor (beta chain) emerged from a study of T cells in pancreatic ductal adenocarcinoma. General study findings and limits: Compared with tumor, blood showed more total productive templates and roughly 8-fold more clonotypes. Tumor-versus-blood clonality comparisons may be biased toward lower tumor diversity.

Germline assignment: CDR1 MGHDK and CDR2 SYGVNS. The V gene lost 3 bases and the J gene lost 8 bases, with 20 bases spanning the gap. This CDR3 spans 16 amino acids. Selected pancreatic ductal adenocarcinoma patients had undergone surgery without neoadjuvant therapy. Concerning this clone itself: Its target is unknown.

TCRdb's copy holds only in-frame clones and misses some; the assay was immunoSEQ multiplex PCR. The table includes roughly 100,000 clones, 90% to 95% detected once. This clonotype originated in a human donor with pancreatic ductal adenocarcinoma. J is TRBJ2-1 and V is TRBV25-1; D possibly corresponds to TRBD1 (6 bases). Sequencing used PBMCs. CDR3 amino acids: CASSELQGIPSHEQFF. CDR3 DNA: TGTGCCAGCAGTGAGTTACAGGGAATTCCTTCCCATGAGCAGTTCTTC.